A selection of T cell receptor beta chains follows, all from one sample in a study of T cell repertoires in cytomegalovirus infection. No antigen has been assigned to these receptors. TCRdb used MiXCR to reprocess the reads, holding one entry per CDR3 protein. The table has around 340,000 distinct CDR3 sequences, roughly 28% seen once. Sequenced material: cultured PBMCs, taken from culture after CMV antigen stimulation. The receptors come from a human donor in good health (CMV status not recorded). Some clones in this sample may be carry-over from other donors' samples. The CDR3 runs from the conserved cysteine through the conserved F or W. Fields, in order: J gene, D gene, clone size, V gene, CDR3 protein, CDR3 DNA. A D gene is named only where the DNA matches it firmly. The listing skips clone size in some rows; elsewhere it reads once, few, many or a size class.

TRBJ1-1 - - TRBV6-1 CASSEAPALRGQAFF TGTGCCAGCAGTGAAGCGCCCGCACTGCGCGGTCAAGCTTTCTTT
TRBJ2-5 TRBD2 few TRBV7-8 CASSHIQRGGRKTQYF TGTGCCAGCAGCCATATCCAGCGGGGGGGTAGGAAGACCCAGTACTTC
TRBJ2-5 - few TRBV19 CASSVDMRGETQYF TGTGCCAGTAGTGTTGACATGCGGGGAGAGACCCAGTACTTC
TRBJ1-1 - few TRBV27 CASRLGGEVAEAFF TGTGCCAGCAGATTAGGGGGGGAGGTCGCTGAAGCTTTCTTT
TRBJ1-1 TRBD1 - TRBV5-1 CASSLGTGEADTEAFF TGCGCCAGCAGCTTGGGTACAGGGGAAGCGGACACTGAAGCTTTCTTT
TRBJ2-7 TRBD2 - TRBV9 CASSVGRGLANEQYF TGTGCCAGCAGCGTAGGTAGGGGACTAGCGAACGAGCAGTACTTC
TRBJ2-1 - few TRBV19 CASNLGGIYSYNEQFF TGTGCCAGTAACCTCGGTGGGATTTACTCCTACAATGAGCAGTTCTTC
TRBJ2-2 - few TRBV7-3 CASREIAASGELFF TGTGCCAGCAGGGAAATAGCGGCGTCGGGGGAGCTGTTTTTT
TRBJ2-3 TRBD2 few TRBV6-1 CASSEGIAGYVLTRTDTQYF TGTGCCAGCAGTGAAGGAATAGCGGGGTACGTACTTACCCGCACAGATACGCAGTATTTT
TRBJ2-1 - - TRBV9 CASSVDLSHNEQFF TGTGCCAGCAGCGTAGACCTCTCTCACAATGAGCAGTTCTTC
TRBJ2-3 TRBD1 - TRBV19 CASGDSGLDTQYF TGTGCCAGTGGGGACAGCGGCCTAGATACGCAGTATTTT